Listed below are T cell receptor beta chains from one sample, sequenced in a study of CD8 T cells in Susac syndrome. TCRdb passed the immunoSEQ multiplex PCR reads through MiXCR, listing each CDR3 protein once. The sample lists about 200,000 distinct CDR3 sequences; 92% were seen once. The sequenced sample was CD8+ T cells from PBMCs. The receptors were gathered from a human donor with multiple sclerosis. CDR3s leave out the opening cysteine and the closing phenylalanine or tryptophan.

ASRGVGSYEQY	TRBV4-2	TRBJ2-7
ASSPPGLTYGYT	TRBV13	TRBJ1-2
ASSVASTNTGELF	TRBV9	TRBJ2-2
ATSDWTAYGYT	TRBV24-1	TRBJ1-2
ASSAPGGPPPDTQY	TRBV9	TRBJ2-3
ASKVAGGPETQY	TRBV2	TRBJ2-5
ASSLGWGGGLHSKNIQY	TRBV13	TRBJ2-4
ASSTTRLVNTGELF	TRBV6-1	TRBJ2-2
ASSQGWDRPSGANVLT	TRBV4-1	TRBJ2-6
ASSFRPGIAGELF	TRBV12-3/TRBV12-4	TRBJ2-2
ASSPAPFYGYT	TRBV27	TRBJ1-2
ASSLILGRAKNIQY	TRBV12-3/TRBV12-4	TRBJ2-4
ASSYHTGMVGDTQY	TRBV6-5	TRBJ2-3
ASSSPGGVWTGELF	TRBV6-6	TRBJ2-2
ASSLSPFDPYGYT	TRBV27	TRBJ1-2
ASTMYVGETQY	TRBV19	TRBJ2-5
ASSQEDPGQNTEAF	TRBV3-1	TRBJ1-1
ATKDRTYEQY	TRBV19	TRBJ2-7